A selection of T cell receptor beta chains follows, all from one sample in a study of early T cells in non-severe SARS-CoV-2 infection. TCRdb recomputed calls from the 5' RACE reads with MiXCR, one row per CDR3 protein. The sample has roughly 100,000 distinct CDR3 sequences, 13% to 15% seen once. Sequencing input: whole blood. The receptors were sampled from an adult who was a healthcare worker with PCR-confirmed SARS-CoV-2 infection or an uninfected control (not recorded which). Both conserved end residues are part of each CDR3. A D gene is named only where the DNA matches it firmly. Clone sizes are given selectively: once, few, many, or a class where the clone is expanded.

D	J	size	V	CDR3	DNA
-	TRBJ2-3	-	TRBV10-3	CAIRDGGGDTQYF	TGTGCCATCAGGGACGGAGGCGGCGATACGCAGTATTTT
-	TRBJ2-3	few	TRBV4-3	CASSQATGTDTQYF	TGCGCCAGCAGCCAAGCAACAGGCACAGATACGCAGTATTTT
TRBD2	TRBJ2-3	few	TRBV7-8	CASSPGLQNTQYF	TGTGCCAGCAGCCCGGGACTACAAAATACGCAGTATTTT
-	TRBJ1-2	few	TRBV6-1	CASSVWAGENYGYTF	TGTGCCAGCAGTGTTTGGGCAGGGGAGAACTATGGCTACACCTTC
-	TRBJ2-6	-	TRBV29-1	CSVGEHSGANVLTF	TGCAGCGTTGGGGAGCACTCTGGGGCCAACGTCCTGACTTTC
TRBD1	TRBJ2-2	-	TRBV5-1	CASSSLGTGTTGELFF	TGCGCCAGCAGCTCTTTGGGGACAGGGACCACCGGGGAGCTGTTTTTT
-	TRBJ2-7	few	TRBV12-3/TRBV12-4	CASSLGGIGSEQYF	TGTGCCAGCAGTTTGGGCGGGATAGGATCCGAGCAGTACTTC
-	TRBJ1-2	few	TRBV11-2	CASSTDQRQYGYTF	TGTGCCAGCAGCACAGACCAACGACAGTATGGCTACACCTTC
TRBD1	TRBJ1-1	-	TRBV5-1	CASSLDGQGVSEAFF	TGCGCCAGCAGCTTGGACGGACAGGGGGTATCTGAAGCTTTCTTT
-	TRBJ2-5	few	TRBV7-2	CASSVPPSETQYF	TGTGCCAGCAGCGTACCGCCGTCGGAGACCCAGTACTTC
-	TRBJ1-1	many	TRBV29-1	CSSSPPQGRMNTEAFF	TGCAGCTCTAGCCCCCCCCAGGGGCGCATGAACACTGAAGCTTTCTTT
-	TRBJ2-3	-	TRBV19	CASTLGAYSTDTQYF	TGTGCCAGTACCTTGGGCGCTTATAGCACAGATACGCAGTATTTT
-	TRBJ1-1	-	TRBV29-1	CSAPGQNTEAFF	TGCAGCGCACCGGGACAGAACACTGAAGCTTTCTTT
-	TRBJ1-4	few	TRBV19	CASTEREKLFF	TGTGCCAGTACCGAAAGAGAAAAACTGTTTTTT
TRBD1	TRBJ1-1	-	TRBV7-6	CASSLPDRRQGAVAFF	TGTGCCAGCAGCCTCCCGGATAGGCGACAGGGGGCTGTCGCTTTCTTT
TRBD1	TRBJ2-1	few	TRBV4-3	CASSQAGRTGGNEQFF	TGCGCCAGCAGCCAAGCGGGGAGGACAGGGGGGAATGAGCAGTTCTTC
-	TRBJ2-7	few	TRBV15	CATSRRRDEQYF	TGTGCCACCAGCAGAAGACGGGACGAGCAGTACTTC
TRBD2	TRBJ2-3	few	TRBV7-2	CASSFGTSRSTQYF	TGTGCCAGCAGCTTCGGGACTAGCCGATCTACGCAGTATTTT
-	TRBJ2-3	few	TRBV29-1	CSVESGSSTDTQYF	TGCAGCGTTGAAAGCGGGTCTAGCACAGATACGCAGTATTTT
-	TRBJ2-7	-	TRBV10-2	CASSEMRGASYEQYF	TGCGCCAGCAGTGAGATGAGGGGTGCCTCCTACGAGCAGTACTTC
TRBD2	TRBJ2-2	many	TRBV19	CASSMQGGTGELFF	TGTGCCAGTAGTATGCAGGGAGGGACCGGGGAGCTGTTTTTT
-	TRBJ1-1	few	TRBV21-1	CASSTSGRTGGWGTEAFF	TGTGCCAGCAGCACATCGGGAAGGACAGGGGGCTGGGGCACTGAAGCTTTCTTT
TRBD2	TRBJ2-7	-	TRBV7-2	CASTLGGTRVNEQYF	TGTGCCAGCACTCTAGGTGGGACTAGGGTCAACGAGCAGTACTTC
-	TRBJ1-5	few	TRBV7-2	CASSSTQGRGNQPQHF	TGTGCCAGCAGCTCTACACAGGGACGCGGGAATCAGCCCCAGCATTTT
-	TRBJ2-7	once	TRBV29-1	CSVDIDYEQYF	TGCAGCGTTGATATAGACTACGAGCAGTACTTC
TRBD2	TRBJ2-3	many	TRBV28	CASSSGTSGGTDTQYF	TGTGCCAGCAGTTCCGGGACTAGCGGGGGAACAGATACGCAGTATTTT
TRBD2	TRBJ2-7	few	TRBV20-1	CSAPPLAGGSYEQYF	TGCAGTGCTCCCCCCCTAGCGGGGGGCTCCTACGAGCAGTACTTC
-	TRBJ1-4	-	TRBV6-1	CASLRPPNEKLFF	TGTGCCAGCCTCAGGCCTCCTAATGAAAAACTGTTTTTT
TRBD1	TRBJ2-7	-	TRBV6-2/TRBV6-3	CASRTGTGFHEQYF	TGTGCCAGCAGAACCGGGACAGGGTTTCACGAGCAGTACTTC
-	TRBJ1-1	-	TRBV28	CAGRPGPMNTEAFF	TGTGCCGGTCGACCGGGACCGATGAACACTGAAGCTTTCTTT
TRBD2	TRBJ2-5	-	TRBV29-1	CSVVGTSGRQETQYF	TGCAGCGTAGTAGGGACTAGCGGCCGTCAAGAGACCCAGTACTTC
-	TRBJ2-7	many	TRBV6-5	CASSNPGVYEQYF	TGTGCCAGCAGTAACCCAGGGGTATACGAGCAGTACTTC
-	TRBJ2-3	many	TRBV3-1	CASSQTGKPSTDTQYF	TGTGCCAGCAGCCAAACTGGGAAACCAAGCACAGATACGCAGTATTTT
TRBD1	TRBJ2-1	many	TRBV4-2	CASSQDYRGAYNEQFF	TGTGCCAGCAGCCAAGATTACAGGGGCGCCTACAATGAGCAGTTCTTC
-	TRBJ2-3	many	TRBV5-1	CASSLQELTDTQYF	TGCGCCAGCAGCTTGCAGGAGCTCACAGATACGCAGTATTTT
-	TRBJ2-3	few	TRBV7-3	CASSLGGWTDTQYF	TGTGCCAGCAGCTTAGGCGGGTGGACAGATACGCAGTATTTT
TRBD1	TRBJ1-2	few	TRBV7-9	CASSNRRTGNYGYTF	TGTGCCAGCAGCAATCGCCGGACAGGGAACTATGGCTACACCTTC
-	TRBJ2-5	few	TRBV18	CASSLYQETQYF	TGTGCCAGCTCACTGTACCAAGAGACCCAGTACTTC
-	TRBJ2-1	-	TRBV14	CASSLTGPSYNEQFF	TGTGCCAGCAGCCTAACAGGTCCCTCCTACAATGAGCAGTTCTTC
TRBD2	TRBJ2-3	many	TRBV20-1	CSADINSGGAGTDTQYF	TGCAGTGCTGATATAAATAGCGGGGGGGCTGGCACAGATACGCAGTATTTT